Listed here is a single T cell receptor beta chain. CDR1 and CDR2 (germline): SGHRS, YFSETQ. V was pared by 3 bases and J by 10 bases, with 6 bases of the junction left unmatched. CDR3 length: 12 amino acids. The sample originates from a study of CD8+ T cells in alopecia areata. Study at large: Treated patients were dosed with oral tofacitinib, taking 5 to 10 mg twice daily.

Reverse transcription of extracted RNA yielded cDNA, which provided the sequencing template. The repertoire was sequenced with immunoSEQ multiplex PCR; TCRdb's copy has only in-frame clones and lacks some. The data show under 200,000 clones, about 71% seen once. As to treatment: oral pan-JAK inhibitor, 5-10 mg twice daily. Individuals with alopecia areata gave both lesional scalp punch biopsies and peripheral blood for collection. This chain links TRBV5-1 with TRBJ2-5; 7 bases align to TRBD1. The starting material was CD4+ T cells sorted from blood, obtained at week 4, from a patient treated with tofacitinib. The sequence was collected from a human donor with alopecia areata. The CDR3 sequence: CASSWDRGGQYF. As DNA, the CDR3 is TGCGCCAGCAGCTGGGACAGAGGTGGCCAGTACTTC.